These T cell receptor beta chains were read from a single sample in a study of shared clonotypes between healthy human individuals. The method was immunoSEQ multiplex PCR; TCRdb's version includes in-frame clones alone and lacks a portion of them. The table includes roughly 1,800,000 clones, around 96% detected once. The specimen sequenced was naive CD8+ T cells sorted from blood. The receptor source for this set is a man younger than 35 in good health. The CDR3 runs from the conserved cysteine through the conserved F or W. D genes are given only for firm matches. Clone size, where shown, is once, few, many, or a class for clones that have expanded.

clone size | J gene | V gene | D gene | CDR3 protein | CDR3 DNA
once | TRBJ1-6 | TRBV5-3 | . | CASSPDFSYNSPLHF | TGTGCCAGCAGCCCGGATTTCTCCTATAATTCACCCCTCCACTTT
. | TRBJ2-7 | TRBV6-5 | TRBD2 | CASSYSAGEGFYEQYF | TGTGCCAGCAGTTACTCAGCGGGAGAGGGCTTCTACGAGCAGTACTTC
. | TRBJ2-3 | TRBV5-1 | . | CASSLVTLGEDTQYF | TGCGCCAGCAGCTTGGTAACCCTCGGGGAGGATACGCAGTATTTT
. | TRBJ2-7 | TRBV5-1 | . | CASSFGDTSYEQYF | TGCGCCAGCAGCTTCGGGGATACGTCCTACGAGCAGTACTTC
. | TRBJ1-2 | TRBV11-2 | TRBD1 | CASSPDRDYGYTF | TGTGCCAGCAGCCCCGACAGGGACTATGGCTACACCTTC
. | TRBJ2-7 | TRBV7-2 | . | CASSHAVELNEQYF | TGTGCCAGCAGCCACGCTGTGGAGCTGAACGAGCAGTACTTC
. | TRBJ1-2 | TRBV6-5 | . | CASSYLLKRDNYGYTF | TGTGCCAGCAGTTACTTACTAAAGCGGGATAACTATGGCTACACCTTC
. | TRBJ2-2 | TRBV2 | . | CASIGKNTGELFF | TGTGCCAGCATTGGGAAAAACACCGGGGAGCTGTTTTTT
. | TRBJ1-2 | TRBV29-1 | . | CSVRPQTLLSSNYGYTF | TGCAGCGTTCGTCCCCAGACCCTATTAAGTTCTAACTATGGCTACACCTTC
once | TRBJ1-3 | TRBV5-1 | . | CASSLEATSGNTIYF | TGCGCCAGCAGCTTGGAAGCCACCTCTGGAAACACCATATATTTT
. | TRBJ2-1 | TRBV5-8 | TRBD1 | CASSLDGTGVSYNEQFF | TGTGCCAGCAGCTTGGATGGGACAGGGGTTTCCTACAATGAGCAGTTCTTC
. | TRBJ1-1 | TRBV5-4 | TRBD1 | CASRKQGVDTEAFF | TGTGCCAGCAGGAAACAGGGGGTCGACACTGAAGCTTTCTTT